This T cell receptor beta chain was recovered during a study of control samples from healthy donors and cancer patients. Germline V CDR1 and CDR2: SGHVS, FNYEAQ. The V and J ends lost 2 bases and 0 bases respectively, with 12 bases between them. The CDR3 spans 16 residues. TCRdb keeps only in-frame clones here, not all; method: immunoSEQ multiplex PCR. The repertoire has under 130,000 clones, about 80% of them found once; the top ten carry about 13%. The material sequenced was blood. The origin of this receptor is a woman aged 50 to 60 in good health. The chain has TRBV7-6 and TRBJ2-3; D ambiguous. The CDR3 reads CASSLRADLSTDTQYF. CDR3 coding DNA: TGTGCCAGCAGCTTAAGGGCGGACCTTAGCACAGATACGCAGTATTTT.